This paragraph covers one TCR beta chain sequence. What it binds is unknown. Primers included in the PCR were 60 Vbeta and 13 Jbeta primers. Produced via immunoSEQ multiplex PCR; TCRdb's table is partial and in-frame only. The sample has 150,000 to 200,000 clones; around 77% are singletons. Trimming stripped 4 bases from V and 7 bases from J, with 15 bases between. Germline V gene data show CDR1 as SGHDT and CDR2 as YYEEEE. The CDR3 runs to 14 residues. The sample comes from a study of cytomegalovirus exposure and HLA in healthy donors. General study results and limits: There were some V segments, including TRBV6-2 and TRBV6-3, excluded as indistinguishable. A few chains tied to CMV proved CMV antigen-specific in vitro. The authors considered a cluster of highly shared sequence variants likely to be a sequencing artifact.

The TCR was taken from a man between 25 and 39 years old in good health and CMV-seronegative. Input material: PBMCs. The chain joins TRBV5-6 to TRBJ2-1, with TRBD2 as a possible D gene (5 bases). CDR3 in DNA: TGTGCCAGCAGCCTCACTAGAGGCACTAATGAGCAGTTCTTC. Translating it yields CASSLTRGTNEQFF. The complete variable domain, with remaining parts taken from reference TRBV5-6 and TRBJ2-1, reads DAGVTQSPTHLIKTRGQQVTLRCSPKSGHDTVSWYQQALGQGPQFIFQYYEEEERQRGNFPDRFSGHQFPNYSSELNVNALLLGDSALYLCASSLTRGTNEQFFGPGTRLTVL.